This T cell receptor beta chain was obtained from a study of T cells in Graves' hyperthyroidism and ophthalmopathy. This clonotype was found many times. Germline CDR1 KGHSH, CDR2 LQKENI. This CDR3 is built from 16 residues. Between the trimmed V and J ends, which lost 5 bases and 0 bases, there was a span of 14 bases. From RNA transcripts, TCR beta CDR3 regions were amplified. Using the HTBI primer set, a first-round RT-PCR was run on the TCR CDR3. A single record per CDR3 protein comes from TCRdb applying MiXCR to the multiplex PCR reads. The data contain nearly 600,000 distinct CDR3 sequences, 13% to 15% of them seen just once; the ten biggest clones take up around 7%.

This clonotype was obtained from a woman younger than 35 with Graves' ophthalmopathy. The V call is TRBV18, the J call TRBJ1-5; weak D call: TRBD1 (6 bases). The specimen was blood. The CDR3 spells CASSAGTPNSNQPQHF. The CDR3 DNA sequence: TGTGCCAGCTCAGCTGGGACACCTAATAGCAATCAGCCCCAGCATTTT.